This T cell receptor (beta chain) is from a study of OX40 agonist ivuxolimab in advanced cancers. Turning to the study itself: Ivuxolimab is a fully human IgG2 antibody that activates OX40 (CD134). Partial responses were observed in three patients, of whom one had hepatocellular carcinoma and two had cutaneous melanoma. General study points: In the expanded peripheral T cells, antigen specificity was never determined.

With autoimmune disease history or systemic immunosuppression, patients were excluded. CDR3 length equals 13 residues. Trimming stripped 4 bases from V and 8 bases from J, with 12 bases between. CDR1 is SGDLS, CDR2 YYNGEE, per germline. Using immunoSEQ multiplex PCR, the repertoire was profiled, and TCRdb retains in-frame clones only, with some absent. The data hold 70,000 to 90,000 clones, with about 91% observed a single time. Comment on this clone: The antigen is undetermined.

V gene TRBV9 combines with J gene TRBJ1-4; TRBD1 might be the D (5 bases). The sequenced sample was CD4+ or CD8+ T cells sorted from blood, obtained in a trial of the OX40 agonist ivuxolimab. This sequence originates from an adult with an advanced solid tumor such as melanoma, head and neck, liver or kidney cancer. The CDR3 nucleotides read TGTGCCAGCAGCACAACGGCAGGGGAAAAACTGTTTTTT. Translating it yields CASSTTAGEKLFF.